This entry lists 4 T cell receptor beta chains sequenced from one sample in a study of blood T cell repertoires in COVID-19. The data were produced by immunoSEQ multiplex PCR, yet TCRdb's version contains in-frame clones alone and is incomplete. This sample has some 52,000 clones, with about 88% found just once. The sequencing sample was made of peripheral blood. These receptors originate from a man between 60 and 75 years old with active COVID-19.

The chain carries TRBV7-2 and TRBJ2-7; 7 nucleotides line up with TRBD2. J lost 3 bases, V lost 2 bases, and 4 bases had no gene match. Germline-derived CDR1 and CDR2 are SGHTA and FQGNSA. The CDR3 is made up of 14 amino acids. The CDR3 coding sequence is TGTGCCAGCAGCTTAATAGCGGGTCTCTACGAGCAGTACTTC. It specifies CASSLIAGLYEQYF.

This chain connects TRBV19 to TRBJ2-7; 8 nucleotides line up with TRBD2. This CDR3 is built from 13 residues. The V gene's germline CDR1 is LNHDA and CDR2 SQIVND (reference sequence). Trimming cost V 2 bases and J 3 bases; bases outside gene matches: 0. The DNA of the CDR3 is TGTGCCAGTAGTATACTAGCGGGCTACGAGCAGTACTTC. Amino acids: CASSILAGYEQYF.

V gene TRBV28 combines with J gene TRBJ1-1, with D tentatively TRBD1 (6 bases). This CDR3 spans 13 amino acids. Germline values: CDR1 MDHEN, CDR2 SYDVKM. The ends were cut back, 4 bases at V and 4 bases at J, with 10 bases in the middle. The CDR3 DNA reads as TGTGCCAGCAGTTCACAGGGATTCACTGAAGCTTTCTTT. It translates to CASSSQGFTEAFF.

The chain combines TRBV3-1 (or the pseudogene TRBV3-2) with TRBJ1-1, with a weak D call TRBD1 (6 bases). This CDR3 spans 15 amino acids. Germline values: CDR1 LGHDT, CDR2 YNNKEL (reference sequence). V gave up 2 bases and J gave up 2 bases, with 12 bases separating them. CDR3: CASSQQGSENTEAFF. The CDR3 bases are TGTGCCAGCAGCCAACAGGGGTCAGAAAACACTGAAGCTTTCTTT.